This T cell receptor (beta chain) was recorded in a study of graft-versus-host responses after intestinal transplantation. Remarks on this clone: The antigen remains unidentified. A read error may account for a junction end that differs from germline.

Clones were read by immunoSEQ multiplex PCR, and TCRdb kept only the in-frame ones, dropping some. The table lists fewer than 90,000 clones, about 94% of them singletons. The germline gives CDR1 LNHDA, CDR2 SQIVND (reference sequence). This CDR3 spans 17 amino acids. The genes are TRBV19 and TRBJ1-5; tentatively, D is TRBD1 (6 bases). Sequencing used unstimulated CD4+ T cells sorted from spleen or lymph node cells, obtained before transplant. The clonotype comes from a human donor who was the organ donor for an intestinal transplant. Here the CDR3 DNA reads TGTACCAGTAGTATAGATATCGGAGGGGGGCGCGGTCAGCCCCAGCATTTT. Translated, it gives CTSSIDIGGGRGQPQHF.